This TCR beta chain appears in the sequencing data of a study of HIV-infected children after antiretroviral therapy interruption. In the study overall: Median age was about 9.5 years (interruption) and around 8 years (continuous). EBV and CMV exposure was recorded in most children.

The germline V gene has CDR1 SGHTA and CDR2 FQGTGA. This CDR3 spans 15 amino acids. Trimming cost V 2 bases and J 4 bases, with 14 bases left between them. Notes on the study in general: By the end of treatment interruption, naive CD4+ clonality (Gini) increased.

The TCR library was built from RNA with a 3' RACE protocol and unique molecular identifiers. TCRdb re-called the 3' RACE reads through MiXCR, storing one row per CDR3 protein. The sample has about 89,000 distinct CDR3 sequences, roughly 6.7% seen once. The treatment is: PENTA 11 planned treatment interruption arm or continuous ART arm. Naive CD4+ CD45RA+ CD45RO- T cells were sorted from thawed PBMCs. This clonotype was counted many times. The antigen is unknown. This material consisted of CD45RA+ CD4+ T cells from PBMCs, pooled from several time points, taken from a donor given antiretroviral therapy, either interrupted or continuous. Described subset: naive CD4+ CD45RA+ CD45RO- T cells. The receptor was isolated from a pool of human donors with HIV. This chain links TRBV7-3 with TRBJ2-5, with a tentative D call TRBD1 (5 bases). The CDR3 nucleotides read TGTGCCAGCAGCTTATCCCCCACAGGTTTAGAGACCCAGTACTTC. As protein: CASSLSPTGLETQYF. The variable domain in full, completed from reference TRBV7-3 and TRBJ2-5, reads GAGVSQTPSNKVTEKGKYVELRCDPISGHTALYWYRQSLGQGPEFLIYFQGTGAADDSGLPNDRFFAVRPEGSVSTLKIQRTERGDSAVYLCASSLSPTGLETQYFGPGTRLLVL.